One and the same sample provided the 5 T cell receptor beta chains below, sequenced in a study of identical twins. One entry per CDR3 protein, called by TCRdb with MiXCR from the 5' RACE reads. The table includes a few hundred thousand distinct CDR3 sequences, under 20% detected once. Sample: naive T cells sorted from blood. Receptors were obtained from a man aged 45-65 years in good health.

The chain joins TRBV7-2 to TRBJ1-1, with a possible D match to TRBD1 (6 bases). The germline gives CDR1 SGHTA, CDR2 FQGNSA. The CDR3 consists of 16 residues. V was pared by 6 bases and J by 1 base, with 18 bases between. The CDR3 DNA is TGTGCCAGCAGTCCGTTAGACGGCAGGGGGAACACTGAAGCTTTCTTT. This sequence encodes CASSPLDGRGNTEAFF.

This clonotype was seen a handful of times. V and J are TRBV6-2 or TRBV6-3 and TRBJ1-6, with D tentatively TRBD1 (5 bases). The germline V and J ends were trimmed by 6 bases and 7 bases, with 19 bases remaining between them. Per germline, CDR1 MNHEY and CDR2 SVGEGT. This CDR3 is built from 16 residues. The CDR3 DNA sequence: TGTGCCAGCAGCCCCCGGGACGCCGTCAACAATTCACCCCTCCACTTT. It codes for CASSPRDAVNNSPLHF.

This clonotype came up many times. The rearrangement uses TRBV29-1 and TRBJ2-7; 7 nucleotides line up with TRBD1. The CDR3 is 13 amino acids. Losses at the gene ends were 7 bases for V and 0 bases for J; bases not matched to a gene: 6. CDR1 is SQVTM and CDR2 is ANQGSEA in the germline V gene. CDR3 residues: CSAANRGSYEQYF. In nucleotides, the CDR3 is TGCAGCGCTGCTAACAGGGGCTCCTACGAGCAGTACTTC.

CDR3 coding DNA: TGTGCCAGCAGCCCCCGACAAGGCTACAATGAGCAGTTCTTC. Translating gives CASSPRQGYNEQFF. The V gene is TRBV7-2, the J gene TRBJ2-1, with unresolved D. Trimming stripped 5 bases from V and 3 bases from J, with 11 bases between. Germline CDR1 reads SGHTA; CDR2 reads FQGNSA. The CDR3 has 14 residues.

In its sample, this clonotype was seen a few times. CDR3 sequence (DNA): TGCAGCGTTGATAGGGCGGGGGACTCCTACAATGAGCAGTTCTTC. Translating it yields CSVDRAGDSYNEQFF. The chain joins TRBV29-1 to TRBJ2-1, with TRBD2 matching over 7 bases. The CDR3 runs 15 residues. V dropped 3 bases and J dropped 0; count of bases not matched to a gene: 5. In germline, CDR1 is SQVTM, CDR2 ANQGSEA.